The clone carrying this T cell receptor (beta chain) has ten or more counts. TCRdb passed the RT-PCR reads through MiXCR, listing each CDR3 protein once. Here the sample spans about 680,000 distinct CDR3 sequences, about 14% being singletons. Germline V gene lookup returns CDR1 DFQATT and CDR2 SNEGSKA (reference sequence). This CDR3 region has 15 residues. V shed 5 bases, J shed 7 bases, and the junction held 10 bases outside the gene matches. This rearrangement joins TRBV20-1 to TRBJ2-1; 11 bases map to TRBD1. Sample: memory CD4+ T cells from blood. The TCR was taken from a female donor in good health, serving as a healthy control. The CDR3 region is CSAGGGGQGGNEQFF. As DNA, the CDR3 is TGCAGTGCTGGGGGAGGGGGACAGGGGGGAAATGAGCAGTTCTTC.